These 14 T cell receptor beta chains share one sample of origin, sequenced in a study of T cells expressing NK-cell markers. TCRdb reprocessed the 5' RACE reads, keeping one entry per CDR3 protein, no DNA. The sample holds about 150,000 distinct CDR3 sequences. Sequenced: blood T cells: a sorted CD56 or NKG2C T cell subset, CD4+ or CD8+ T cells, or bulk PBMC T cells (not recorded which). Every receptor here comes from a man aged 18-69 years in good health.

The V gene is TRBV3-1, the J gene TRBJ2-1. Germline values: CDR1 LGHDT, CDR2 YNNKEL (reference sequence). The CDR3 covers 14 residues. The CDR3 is CASSQDLGGGEQFF.

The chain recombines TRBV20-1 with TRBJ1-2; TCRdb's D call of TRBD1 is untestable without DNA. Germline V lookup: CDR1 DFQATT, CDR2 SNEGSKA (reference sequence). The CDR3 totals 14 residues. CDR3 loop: CSAPGQGAFYGYTF.

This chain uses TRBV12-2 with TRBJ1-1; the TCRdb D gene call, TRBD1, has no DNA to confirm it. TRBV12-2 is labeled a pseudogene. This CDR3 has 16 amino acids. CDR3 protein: CASRCYQGVLNTEAFF.

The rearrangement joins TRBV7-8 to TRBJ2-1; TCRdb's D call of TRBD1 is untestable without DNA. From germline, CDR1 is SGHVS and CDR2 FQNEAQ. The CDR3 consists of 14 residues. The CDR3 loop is CASSLVGGAGEQFF. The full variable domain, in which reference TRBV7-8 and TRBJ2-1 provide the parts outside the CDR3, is GAGVSQSPRYKVAKRGQDVALRCDPISGHVSLFWYQQALGQGPEFLTYFQNEAQLDKSGLPSDRFFAERPEGSVSTLKIQRTQQEDSAVYLCASSLVGGAGEQFFGPGTRLTVL.

CDR3: CASSLSGPAGQPQHF. The chain has TRBV12-3 or TRBV12-4 and TRBJ1-5. This CDR3 is 15 amino acids long.

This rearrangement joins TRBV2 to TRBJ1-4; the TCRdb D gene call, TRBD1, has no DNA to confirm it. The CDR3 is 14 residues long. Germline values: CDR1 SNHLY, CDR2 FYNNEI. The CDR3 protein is CASSEGQGSEKLFF.

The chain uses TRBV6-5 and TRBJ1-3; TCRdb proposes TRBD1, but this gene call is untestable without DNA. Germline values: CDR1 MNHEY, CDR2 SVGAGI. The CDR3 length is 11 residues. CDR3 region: CASSSRGAIYF.

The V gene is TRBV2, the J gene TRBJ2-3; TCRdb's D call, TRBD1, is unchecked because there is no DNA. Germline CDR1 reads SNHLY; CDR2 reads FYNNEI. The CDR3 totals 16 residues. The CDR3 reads CASSEAEYGNTDTQYF. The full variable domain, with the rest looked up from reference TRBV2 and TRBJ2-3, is EPEVTQTPSHQVTQMGQEVILRCVPISNHLYFYWYRQILGQKVEFLVSFYNNEISEKSEIFDDQFSVERPDGSNFTLKIRSTKLEDSAMYFCASSEAEYGNTDTQYFGPGTRLTVL.

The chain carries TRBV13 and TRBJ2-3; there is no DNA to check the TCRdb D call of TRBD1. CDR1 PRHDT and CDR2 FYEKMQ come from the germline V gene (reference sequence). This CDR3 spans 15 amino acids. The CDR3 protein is CASATRDEGTDTQYF.

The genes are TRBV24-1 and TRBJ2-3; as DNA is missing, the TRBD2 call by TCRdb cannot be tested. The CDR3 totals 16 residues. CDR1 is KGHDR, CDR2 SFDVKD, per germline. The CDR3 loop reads CATSERLGVRTDTQYF.

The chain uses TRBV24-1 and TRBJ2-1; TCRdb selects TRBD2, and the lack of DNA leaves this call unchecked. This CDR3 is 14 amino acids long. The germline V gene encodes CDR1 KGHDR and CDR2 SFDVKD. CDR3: CATARTSGHNEQFF.

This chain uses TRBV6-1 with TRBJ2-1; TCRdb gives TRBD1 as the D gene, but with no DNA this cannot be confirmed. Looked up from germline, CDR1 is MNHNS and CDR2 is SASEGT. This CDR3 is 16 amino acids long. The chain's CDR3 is CASSEVVGTGANEQFF.

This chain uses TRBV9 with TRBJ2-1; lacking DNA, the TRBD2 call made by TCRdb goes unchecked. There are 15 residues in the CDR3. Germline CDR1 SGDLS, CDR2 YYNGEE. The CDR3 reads CASSVERGSYNEQFF.

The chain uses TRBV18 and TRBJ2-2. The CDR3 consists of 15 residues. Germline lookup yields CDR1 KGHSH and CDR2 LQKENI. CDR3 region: CASSSTDPNTGELFF.